This paragraph reports one T cell receptor beta chain. As yet, its antigen is unknown. The data derive from a study of human T cells and chemical hapten exposure. Time point defined: patch test 1, 2 weeks after DPC sensitization. Treatment noted: therapeutic diphenylcyclopropenone sensitization with weekly scalp DPC. Those who donated were patients with alopecia, 18 to 70 years of age, and suitable for DPC. Germline loops: CDR1 DFQATT, CDR2 SNEGSKA (reference sequence). J lost 0 bases, V lost 6 bases, and 6 bases had no gene match. This CDR3 spans 14 amino acids. One entry per CDR3 protein results from TCRdb running MiXCR on the RACE reads. The sample comprises around 190,000 distinct CDR3 sequences, 20% to 25% of which are singletons, and under 8.5% rests with the top ten. Study results and limitations: Alopecia affected the donors, so their immune response may differ from healthy people's.

The genes are TRBV20-1 and TRBJ2-7; 9 positions agree with TRBD2. The TCR was taken from a woman aged 45-60 years with alopecia areata. Some clones in this sample may be carry-over from other donors' samples. The source material was whole blood, sampled in connection with sensitization to the hapten diphenylcyclopropenone (DPC). CDR3 DNA sequence: TGCAGTGCAGGTTTTAGCGGGAGCTCCTACGAGCAGTACTTC. This gives the protein CSAGFSGSSYEQYF.